This T cell receptor beta chain was recorded in a study of beta chain features in type 1 diabetes. Study at large: Over all samples combined, some 99,000,000 sorted cells were examined.

The study, taken as a whole, reports: Researchers report that Type 1 diabetes patients had moderately but significantly shorter TCRB CDR3s across all four CD4+ subsets. Whether TCRB rearrangement is influenced by HLA type went unresolved here. The naive, central memory and Treg TCRB repertoires of patients appeared to be more similar to one another than those of healthy donors.

This clone was found a few times. Its antigen is currently unknown. The CDR3 contains 16 residues. The trim removed 0 bases at V and 3 bases at J, leaving 6 bases unmatched. Germline CDR1 is SGDLS and CDR2 is YYNGEE. What was sequenced were expressed TCRB transcripts, since all of the isolated RNA had been reverse transcribed. Sequenced by immunoSEQ multiplex PCR; TCRdb stores in-frame clones only, minus some. The sample contains approximately 170,000 clones, approximately 7.9% of which appear only once. Blood was drawn once from each donor into heparinised tubes. The draws averaged roughly 120 mL. The sample comprised central memory CD4+ T cells from blood. The J gene is TRBJ1-3, the V gene TRBV9, with 7 bases that match TRBD1. The clonotype originates from a man between 18 and 35 years old with type 1 diabetes. CDR3 nucleotide sequence: TGTGCCAGCAGCGTAGAACAGGGGCGCATTGGAAACACCATATATTTT. Translation gives CASSVEQGRIGNTIYF.